This entry lists 8 T cell receptor beta chains sequenced from one sample in a study of cytomegalovirus exposure and HLA in healthy donors (dated by TCRdb to the late 2010s). The library was made by the immunoSEQ multiplex PCR assay. The multiplex PCR relied on a mix of 60 forward primers for TCR Vbeta segments and 13 reverse primers for TCR Jbeta segments. Held by TCRdb, this immuneACCESS table contains in-frame sequences only and omits some clones. Under half of the omission traces to an unresolved V gene where checked; the cause of the rest is unknown. The table for this sample lists 150,000 or so clones; 60% to 80% of them were counted only once. Over 11% of the sample is in the top ten clones. The specimen was PBMCs. These receptors originate from a man aged 50 to 60 in good health and CMV-seropositive.

Only one count was recorded for this clone. V usage is TRBV5-8 and J usage is TRBJ1-6; D possibly corresponds to TRBD1 (6 bases). This CDR3 has 16 amino acids. V lost 7 bases, J lost 0 bases, and 14 bases lay in between. Germline CDR1 and CDR2: SGHTS and YDEGEE. This CDR3 reads CASGYTGSSYNSPLHF. CDR3 in DNA: TGTGCCAGCGGATATACAGGGAGCTCCTATAATTCACCCCTCCACTTT.

V and J are TRBV28 and TRBJ2-3; TRBD1 agrees at 9 bases. This CDR3 spans 17 amino acids. The germline gives CDR1 MDHEN, CDR2 SYDVKM. Germline trimming cut 4 bases from V and 4 bases from J; bases unmatched to any gene: 12. The CDR3 DNA reads TGTGCCAGCAGTTCCCTTCAACAGGGGGCGGTTTCAGATACGCAGTATTTT. Its protein is CASSSLQQGAVSDTQYF. Looking up the rest from reference TRBV28 and TRBJ2-3 gives the full variable domain: DVKVTQSSRYLVKRTGEKVFLECVQDMDHENMFWYRQDPGLGLRLIYFSYDVKMKEKGDIPEGYSVSREKKERFSLILESASTNQTSMYLCASSSLQQGAVSDTQYFGPGTRLTVL.

This clone was picked up a small number of times. This sample includes further DNA sequences coding for the same CDR3. CDR3 nucleotide sequence: TGTGCCAGCAGCTTAAGGGACAGGGGGTCGAACACTGAAGCTTTCTTT. This encodes CASSLRDRGSNTEAFF. The rearrangement joins TRBV7-8 to TRBJ1-1, with 11 bases matching TRBD1. The germline gives CDR1 SGHVS, CDR2 FQNEAQ. The J segment lost 1 base and the V segment lost 2 bases, leaving 3 bases of the junction unmatched. The CDR3 has 16 residues. The full variable domain, with the rest looked up from reference TRBV7-8 and TRBJ1-1, is GAGVSQSPRYKVAKRGQDVALRCDPISGHVSLFWYQQALGQGPEFLTYFQNEAQLDKSGLPSDRFFAERPEGSVSTLKIQRTQQEDSAVYLCASSLRDRGSNTEAFFGQGTRLTVV.

This clone has only one observation. V and J are TRBV10-1 and TRBJ2-3; 11 nucleotides agree with TRBD1. Germline V gene data show CDR1 as WNHNN and CDR2 as SYGVQD (reference sequence). The trim removed 7 bases at V and 3 bases at J, leaving 6 bases unmatched. This CDR3 spans 15 amino acids. Here the CDR3 DNA reads TGCGCCAGCAATGTGGACAGGGGGCTAACAGATACGCAGTATTTT. It yields the protein CASNVDRGLTDTQYF.

The chain combines TRBV5-1 with TRBJ2-6; D might be TRBD1 (6 bases). The germline V and J ends were trimmed by 4 bases and 2 bases, with 10 bases remaining between them. CDR3 length: 15 amino acids. Germline loops: CDR1 SGHRS, CDR2 YFSETQ. Written as DNA, the CDR3 is TGCGCCAGCAGCCCGGCAGGGGCTGGGGCCAACGTCCTGACTTTC. Translating it yields CASSPAGAGANVLTF.

This rearrangement joins TRBV13 to TRBJ1-1, with TRBD1 matching over 7 bases. Per the germline V gene, CDR1 is PRHDT and CDR2 is FYEKMQ (reference sequence). The ends lost 5 bases at V and 4 bases at J; junction bases unmatched: 10. The CDR3 sequence is 15 residues long. In DNA, the CDR3 is TGTGCCAGCAGCCTCATCTACAGGGGATTCACTGAAGCTTTCTTT. As protein: CASSLIYRGFTEAFF.

This clone was recorded a few times. The V call is TRBV5-1, the J call TRBJ2-2; 11 bases agree with TRBD2. CDR1 is SGHRS, CDR2 YFSETQ, per germline. The V segment lost 1 base and the J segment 6 bases; nucleotides outside the gene matches: 2. The CDR3 has 15 residues. Here the CDR3 DNA reads TGCGCCAGCAGCTTGTCTAGCGGGGGGTCCGGGGAGCTGTTTTTT. Translation gives CASSLSSGGSGELFF.

The chain employs TRBV4-1 and TRBJ2-3; 9 bases match TRBD1. This CDR3 comprises 15 residues. V dropped 4 bases and J dropped 0; count of bases not matched to a gene: 2. In germline, CDR1 is MGHRA, CDR2 YSYEKL. CDR3 protein: CASSPTGGSTDTQYF. DNA for the CDR3: TGCGCCAGCAGCCCGACAGGGGGAAGCACAGATACGCAGTATTTT.